This TCR beta chain came from a study of blood T cell repertoires in COVID-19. On the study more broadly: Material from acute and convalescent COVID-19 was sourced from the United States, Italy and Spain. In each case, the material was cDNA or gDNA derived from T cells, B-cell-depleted T cells, or PBMCs.

V gave up 1 base and J gave up 4 bases, with 13 bases separating them. CDR3 length equals 15 residues. The germline CDR1 and CDR2 sequences are SNHLY and FYNNEI. This table comes from immunoSEQ multiplex PCR, and its TCRdb copy is limited to in-frame clones, with some not included. Among approximately 34,000 clones listed, around 90% were seen once. Sequenced input: peripheral blood. J is TRBJ1-1 and V is TRBV2, with D tentatively TRBD1 (5 bases). The clonotype comes from a man aged 55-75 years with active COVID-19. The CDR3 sequence: CASSEVGQGGTEAFF. In DNA form, the CDR3 reads TGTGCCAGCAGTGAAGTGGGGCAGGGTGGCACTGAAGCTTTCTTT. The variable domain in full, with the rest retrieved from reference TRBV2 and TRBJ1-1, is EPEVTQTPSHQVTQMGQEVILRCVPISNHLYFYWYRQILGQKVEFLVSFYNNEISEKSEIFDDQFSVERPDGSNFTLKIRSTKLEDSAMYFCASSEVGQGGTEAFFGQGTRLTVV.